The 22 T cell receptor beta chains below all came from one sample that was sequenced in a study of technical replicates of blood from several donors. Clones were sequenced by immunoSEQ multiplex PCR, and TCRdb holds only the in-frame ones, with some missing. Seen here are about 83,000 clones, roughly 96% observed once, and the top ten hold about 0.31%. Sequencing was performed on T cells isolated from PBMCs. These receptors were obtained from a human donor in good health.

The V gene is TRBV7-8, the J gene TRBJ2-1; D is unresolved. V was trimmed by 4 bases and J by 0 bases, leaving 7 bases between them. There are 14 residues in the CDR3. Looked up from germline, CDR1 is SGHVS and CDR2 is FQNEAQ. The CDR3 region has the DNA TGTGCCAGCAGCTATAGGAGCTCCTACAATGAGCAGTTCTTC. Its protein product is CASSYRSSYNEQFF. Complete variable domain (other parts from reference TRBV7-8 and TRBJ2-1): GAGVSQSPRYKVAKRGQDVALRCDPISGHVSLFWYQQALGQGPEFLTYFQNEAQLDKSGLPSDRFFAERPEGSVSTLKIQRTQQEDSAVYLCASSYRSSYNEQFFGPGTRLTVL.

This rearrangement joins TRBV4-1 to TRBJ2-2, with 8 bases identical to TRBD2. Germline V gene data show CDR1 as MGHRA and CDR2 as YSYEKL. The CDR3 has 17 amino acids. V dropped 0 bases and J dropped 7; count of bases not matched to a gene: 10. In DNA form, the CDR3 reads TGCGCCAGCAGCCAAGATCTCACTAGCGGACGGGGCGGGGAGCTGTTTTTT. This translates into CASSQDLTSGRGGELFF.

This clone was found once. The CDR3 sequence is CASSIRGHEQYF. The CDR3, as DNA: TGTGCCAGTAGTATAAGGGGCCACGAGCAGTACTTC. The V gene is TRBV19, the J gene TRBJ2-7, with D maybe TRBD1 (5 bases). Per germline, CDR1 LNHDA and CDR2 SQIVND (reference sequence). This CDR3 region has 12 residues. Trimming pared 2 bases from V and 5 bases from J, leaving 7 bases between. Using reference TRBV19 and TRBJ2-7 for the parts outside the CDR3, the full variable domain is DGGITQSPKYLFRKEGQNVTLSCEQNLNHDAMYWYRQDPGQGLRLIYYSQIVNDFQKGDIAEGYSVSREKKESFPLTVTSAQKNPTAFYLCASSIRGHEQYFGPGTRLTVT.

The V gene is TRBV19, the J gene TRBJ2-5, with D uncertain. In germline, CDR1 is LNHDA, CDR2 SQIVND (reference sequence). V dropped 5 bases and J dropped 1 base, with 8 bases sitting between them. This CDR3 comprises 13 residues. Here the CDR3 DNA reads TGTGCCAGTAGTCCCTCGGGCCAAGAGACCCAGTACTTC. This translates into CASSPSGQETQYF.

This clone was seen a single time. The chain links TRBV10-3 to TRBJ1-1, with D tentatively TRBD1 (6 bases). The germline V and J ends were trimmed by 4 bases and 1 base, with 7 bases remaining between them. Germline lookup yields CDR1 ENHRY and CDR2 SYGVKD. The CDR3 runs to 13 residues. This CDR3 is CAISGGQNTEAFF. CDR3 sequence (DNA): TGTGCCATCAGTGGGGGACAGAACACTGAAGCTTTCTTT.

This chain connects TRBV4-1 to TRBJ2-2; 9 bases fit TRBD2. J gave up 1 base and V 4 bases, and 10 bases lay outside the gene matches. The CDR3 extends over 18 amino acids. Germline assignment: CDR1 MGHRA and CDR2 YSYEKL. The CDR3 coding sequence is TGCGCCAGCAGCCCGAGGTTAGCGGGAGCGTTGAACACCGGGGAGCTGTTTTTT. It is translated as CASSPRLAGALNTGELFF.

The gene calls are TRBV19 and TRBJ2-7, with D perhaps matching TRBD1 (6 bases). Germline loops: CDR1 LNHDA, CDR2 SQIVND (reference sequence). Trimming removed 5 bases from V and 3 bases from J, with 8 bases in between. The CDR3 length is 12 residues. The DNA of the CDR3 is TGTGCCAGTAGTTTACAGGGCTACGAGCAGTACTTC. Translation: CASSLQGYEQYF.

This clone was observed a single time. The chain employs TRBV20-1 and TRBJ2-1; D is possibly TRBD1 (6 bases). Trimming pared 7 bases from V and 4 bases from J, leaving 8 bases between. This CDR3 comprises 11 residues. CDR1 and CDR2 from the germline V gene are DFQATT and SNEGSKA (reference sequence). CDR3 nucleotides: TGCAGTGGGGGGCGGTACAATGAGCAGTTCTTC. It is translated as CSGGRYNEQFF.

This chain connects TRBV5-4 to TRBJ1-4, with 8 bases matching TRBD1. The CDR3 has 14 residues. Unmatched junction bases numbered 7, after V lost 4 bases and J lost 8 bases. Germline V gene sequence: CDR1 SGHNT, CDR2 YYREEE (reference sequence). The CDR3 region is CASSLDRANEKLFF. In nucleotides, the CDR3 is TGTGCCAGCAGCCTGGACAGGGCCAACGAAAAACTGTTTTTT.

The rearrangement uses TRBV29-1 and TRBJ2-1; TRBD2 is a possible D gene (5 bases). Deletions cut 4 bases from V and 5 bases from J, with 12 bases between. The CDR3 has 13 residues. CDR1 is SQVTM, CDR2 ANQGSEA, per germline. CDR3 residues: CSVAVASDNEQFF. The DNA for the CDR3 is TGCAGCGTTGCGGTAGCGTCGGACAATGAGCAGTTCTTC.

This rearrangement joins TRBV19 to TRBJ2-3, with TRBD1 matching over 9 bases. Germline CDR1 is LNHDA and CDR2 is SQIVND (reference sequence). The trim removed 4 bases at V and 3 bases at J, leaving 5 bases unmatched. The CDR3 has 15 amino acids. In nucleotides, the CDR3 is TGTGCCAGTAGTAACAGGGGGCTGGGGACAGATACGCAGTATTTT. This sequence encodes CASSNRGLGTDTQYF.

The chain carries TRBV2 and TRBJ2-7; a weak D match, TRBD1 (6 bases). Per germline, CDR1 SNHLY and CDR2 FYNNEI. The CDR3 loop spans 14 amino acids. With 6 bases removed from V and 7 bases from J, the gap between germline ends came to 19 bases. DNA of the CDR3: TGTGCCAGCAGGAGTGGGGGCAGTTCTCCAGAGCAGTACTTC. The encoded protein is CASRSGGSSPEQYF.

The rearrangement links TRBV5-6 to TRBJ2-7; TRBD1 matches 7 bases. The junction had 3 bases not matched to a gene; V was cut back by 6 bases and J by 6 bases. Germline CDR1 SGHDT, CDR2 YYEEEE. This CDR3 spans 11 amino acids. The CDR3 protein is CASNNRGEQYF. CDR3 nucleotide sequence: TGTGCCAGCAATAACAGGGGCGAGCAGTACTTC.

The CDR3 DNA reads TGTGCCAGCACTCCCGACAGGGAAGGGACTGAAGCTTTCTTT. Its protein is CASTPDREGTEAFF. The V call is TRBV6-5, the J call TRBJ1-1; the match to TRBD1 covers 7 bases. V lost 7 bases, J lost 5 bases, and 10 bases stayed unmatched. The CDR3 spans 14 residues. Germline V gene lookup returns CDR1 MNHEY and CDR2 SVGAGI.

This CDR3 is CASSLVGNRPHSGNTIYF. The CDR3 region has the DNA TGTGCCAGCAGCCTGGTAGGGAACAGGCCACACTCTGGAAACACCATATATTTT. J is TRBJ1-3 and V is TRBV27, with D perhaps matching TRBD1 (5 bases). CDR1 is MNHEY and CDR2 is SMNVEV in the germline V gene (reference sequence). The V end lost 6 bases, the J end lost 0 bases, and 21 bases lay between the germline ends. This CDR3 is 18 amino acids long.

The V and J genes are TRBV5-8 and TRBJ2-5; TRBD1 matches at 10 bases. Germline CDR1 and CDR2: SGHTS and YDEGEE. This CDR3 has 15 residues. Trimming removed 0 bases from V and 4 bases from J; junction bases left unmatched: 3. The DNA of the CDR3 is TGTGCCAGCAGCTTGGGGGGACAGGGGTCAGAGACCCAGTACTTC. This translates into CASSLGGQGSETQYF.

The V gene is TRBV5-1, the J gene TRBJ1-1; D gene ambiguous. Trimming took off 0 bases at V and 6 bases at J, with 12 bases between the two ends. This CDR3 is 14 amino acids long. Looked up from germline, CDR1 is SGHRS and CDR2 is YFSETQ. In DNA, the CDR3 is TGCGCCAGCAGCTTGGCGGCCGGCGGGGCTGAAGCTTTCTTT. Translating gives CASSLAAGGAEAFF. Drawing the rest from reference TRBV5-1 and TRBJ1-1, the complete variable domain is KAGVTQTPRYLIKTRGQQVTLSCSPISGHRSVSWYQQTPGQGLQFLFEYFSETQRNKGNFPGRFSGRQFSNSRSEMNVSTLELGDSALYLCASSLAAGGAEAFFGQGTRLTVV.

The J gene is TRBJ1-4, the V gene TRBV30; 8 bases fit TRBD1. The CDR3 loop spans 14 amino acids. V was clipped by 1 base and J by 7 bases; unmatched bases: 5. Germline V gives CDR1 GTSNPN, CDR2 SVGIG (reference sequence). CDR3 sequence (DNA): TGTGCCTGGAGTGGTGACAGGGGAGTTGAAAAACTGTTTTTT. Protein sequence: CAWSGDRGVEKLFF. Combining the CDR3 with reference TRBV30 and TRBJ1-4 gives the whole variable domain SQTIHQWPATLVQPVGSPLSLECTVEGTSNPNLYWYRQAAGRGLQLLFYSVGIGQISSEVPQNLSASRPQDRQFILSSKKLLLSDSGFYLCAWSGDRGVEKLFFGSGTQLSVL.

The CDR3 reads CASSYSIGTSSYEQYF. DNA for the CDR3: TGTGCCAGCAGTTACTCGATCGGGACTAGCTCGTACGAGCAGTACTTC. The J gene is TRBJ2-7, the V gene TRBV6-5, with 9 bases lining up with TRBD2. CDR1 is MNHEY, CDR2 SVGAGI, per germline. With V trimmed by 0 bases and J by 4 bases, 7 bases remained unmatched. The CDR3 is 16 residues long.

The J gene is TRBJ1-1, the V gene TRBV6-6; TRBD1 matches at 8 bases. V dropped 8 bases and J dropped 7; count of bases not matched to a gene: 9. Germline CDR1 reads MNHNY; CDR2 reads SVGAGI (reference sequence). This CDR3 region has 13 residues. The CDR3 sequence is CASARTGYGEAFF. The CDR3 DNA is TGTGCCAGCGCTCGGACAGGGTATGGTGAAGCTTTCTTT.

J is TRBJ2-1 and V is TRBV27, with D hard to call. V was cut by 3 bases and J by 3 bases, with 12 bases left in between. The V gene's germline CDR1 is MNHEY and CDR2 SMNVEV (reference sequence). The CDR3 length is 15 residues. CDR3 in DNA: TGTGCCAGCAGTTTCCTTGACTGGAGCTACAATGAGCAGTTCTTC. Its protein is CASSFLDWSYNEQFF.

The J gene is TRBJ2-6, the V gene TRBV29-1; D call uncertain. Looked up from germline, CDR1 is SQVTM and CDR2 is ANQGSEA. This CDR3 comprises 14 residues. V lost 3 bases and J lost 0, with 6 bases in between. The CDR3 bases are TGCAGCGTTGACTATCTCTCTGGGGCCAACGTCCTGACTTTC. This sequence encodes CSVDYLSGANVLTF.